Listed here are 12 T cell receptor beta chains from one sample, sequenced in a study of spatial heterogeneity in lung cancer. TCRdb called the 5' RACE reads again in MiXCR, with one record for every CDR3 protein. The top ten clones hold approximately 7.2% of a sample with tens of thousands of distinct CDR3 sequences, 13% of them seen once. Time point specified: sample taken at primary tumor resection. Sequencing was performed on whole RNA extracted from tumor and nontumor lung tissue, or from frozen PBMC, and the material was left unsorted. Sequenced here: PBMCs, sampled at surgery. All receptors derive from a male donor with early-stage non-small cell lung cancer.

This clonotype has ten or more counts. The chain couples TRBV13 to TRBJ1-1; unclear D gene. The CDR3 totals 12 residues. The V and J ends lost 6 bases and 5 bases respectively, with 10 bases between them. Per the germline V gene, CDR1 is PRHDT and CDR2 is FYEKMQ (reference sequence). CDR3 sequence: CASSRLQTEAFF. Written as DNA, the CDR3 is TGTGCCAGCAGTCGACTGCAAACTGAAGCTTTCTTT.

This clonotype was recorded a few times. The chain uses TRBV4-1 and TRBJ2-7; the match to TRBD2 covers 9 bases. The CDR3 is made up of 15 amino acids. Germline V CDR1 and CDR2: MGHRA, YSYEKL. V dropped 0 bases and J dropped 3; count of bases not matched to a gene: 3. The CDR3 DNA reads TGCGCCAGCAGCCAAGAGGCTAGCGGGAACTACGAGCAGTACTTC. Its translation is CASSQEASGNYEQYF.

This clonotype showed up many times. This chain links TRBV14 with TRBJ2-7; D unclear. The length of the CDR3 is 13 residues. V lost 4 bases and J lost 2, with 9 bases in between. Germline V gives CDR1 SGHDN, CDR2 FVKESK. The CDR3 loop is CASSPGPTYEQYF. In DNA form, the CDR3 reads TGTGCCAGCAGCCCCGGCCCGACCTACGAGCAGTACTTC.

V and J are TRBV19 and TRBJ2-7; TRBD2 agrees at 8 bases. Germline V gene lookup returns CDR1 LNHDA and CDR2 SQIVND (reference sequence). V shed 3 bases, J shed 6 bases, and the junction held 10 bases outside the gene matches. CDR3 length: 15 residues. The CDR3 loop reads CASSISVATSVEQYF. The CDR3 coding sequence is TGTGCCAGTAGTATCAGTGTGGCGACTAGCGTCGAGCAGTACTTC.

At least ten counts were recorded for this clonotype. The CDR3 DNA is TGTGCCAGCAGCTTATTTAGCGGCAACGACAATGAGCAGTTCTTC. It codes for CASSLFSGNDNEQFF. This chain joins TRBV7-8 and TRBJ2-1, with D perhaps TRBD2 (6 bases). Germline V gives CDR1 SGHVS, CDR2 FQNEAQ. The CDR3 spans 15 residues. Trimming took 2 bases from V and 5 from J, leaving 13 bases between them.

V usage is TRBV6-2 or TRBV6-3 and J usage is TRBJ1-3; D is unclear. The CDR3 runs 13 residues. The V and J ends lost 8 bases and 1 base respectively, with 9 bases between them. Germline CDR1 MNHEY, CDR2 SVGEGT. CDR3 residues: CASSIASGNTIYF. Here the CDR3 DNA reads TGTGCCAGCTCCATAGCTTCTGGAAACACCATATATTTT.

DNA of the CDR3: TGTGCCAGCAGCCTCCAGAGCGGGGCCTACAATGAGCAGTTCTTC. Translation: CASSLQSGAYNEQFF. The J gene is TRBJ2-1, the V gene TRBV11-3, with TRBD2 matching 7 bases. This CDR3 is built from 15 residues. Germline V lookup: CDR1 SGHNT, CDR2 YENEEA. V lost 5 bases and J lost 2; bases outside the gene matches: 6. The variable domain in full, with the rest retrieved from reference TRBV11-3 and TRBJ2-1, is EAGVVQSPRYKIIEKKQPVAFWCNPISGHNTLYWYLQNLGQGPELLIRYENEEAVDDSQLPKDRFSAERLKGVDSTLKIQPAELGDSAVYLCASSLQSGAYNEQFFGPGTRLTVL.

This clonotype turned up a few times. This chain links TRBV2 with TRBJ1-5; 8 bases line up with TRBD1. Germline V gene lookup returns CDR1 SNHLY and CDR2 FYNNEI. J was trimmed by 1 base and V by 11 bases; bases with no gene match: 7. The CDR3 runs to 14 residues. The chain's CDR3 is CAVSQGGSNQPQHF. CDR3 bases: TGTGCCGTTTCACAGGGGGGAAGCAATCAGCCCCAGCATTTT.

The chain recombines TRBV18 with TRBJ2-1; either TRBD1 or TRBD2 may supply D (5 bases each). Germline V gene sequence: CDR1 KGHSH, CDR2 LQKENI. The germline V and J ends were trimmed by 2 bases and 9 bases, with 8 bases remaining between them. There are 12 residues in the CDR3. This CDR3 reads CASSPWGFEQFF. Here the CDR3 DNA reads TGTGCCAGCTCACCATGGGGGTTTGAGCAGTTCTTC.

This clonotype has only a few counts. V usage is TRBV29-1 and J usage is TRBJ2-7; D not certain. Germline-derived CDR1 and CDR2 are SQVTM and ANQGSEA. CDR3 size: 11 residues. The V gene lost 5 bases and the J gene lost 8 bases, with 13 bases spanning the gap. The CDR3 spells CSVTDPPQQYF. The CDR3 region has the DNA TGCAGCGTTACGGATCCCCCTCAGCAGTACTTC.

V gene TRBV5-1 combines with J gene TRBJ2-1, with 12 positions matching TRBD2. Germline CDR1 reads SGHRS; CDR2 reads YFSETQ. The ends lost 4 bases at V and 7 bases at J; junction bases unmatched: 3. The CDR3 spans 14 residues. The CDR3: CASSHGTSGNEQFF. The CDR3 coding sequence is TGCGCCAGCAGCCACGGGACTAGCGGGAATGAGCAGTTCTTC.

This clonotype turned up a few times. The genes are TRBV5-1 and TRBJ2-2, with no clear D. The CDR3 is made up of 16 amino acids. The germline V gene encodes CDR1 SGHRS and CDR2 YFSETQ. The V gene lost 0 bases and the J gene lost 1 base, with 10 bases spanning the gap. CDR3 DNA: TGCGCCAGCAGCTTGGAGCTCCCAGGGAACACCGGGGAGCTGTTTTTT. Protein: CASSLELPGNTGELFF. The whole variable domain, filled in from reference TRBV5-1 and TRBJ2-2, reads KAGVTQTPRYLIKTRGQQVTLSCSPISGHRSVSWYQQTPGQGLQFLFEYFSETQRNKGNFPGRFSGRQFSNSRSEMNVSTLELGDSALYLCASSLELPGNTGELFFGEGSRLTVL.